This T cell receptor beta chain appears in the sequencing data of a study of Ad26.COV2.S vaccination and SARS-CoV-2 variants. Clones were read by immunoSEQ multiplex PCR, and TCRdb kept only the in-frame ones, dropping some. The sample shows about 350,000 clones, around 90% of them seen only once. V shed 4 bases, J shed 5 bases, and the junction held 8 bases outside the gene matches. The CDR3 covers 15 residues. Germline V gene data show CDR1 as SGHTA and CDR2 as FQGNSA. The source was peripheral blood, collected after recovery from COVID-19. The sequence came from a human donor who had recovered from COVID-19. The chain recombines TRBV7-2 with TRBJ2-7, with 10 bases fitting TRBD2. The CDR3 sequence: CASSWSSGGSDEQYF. The CDR3 DNA sequence: TGTGCCAGCAGCTGGTCTAGCGGGGGTTCGGACGAGCAGTACTTC.